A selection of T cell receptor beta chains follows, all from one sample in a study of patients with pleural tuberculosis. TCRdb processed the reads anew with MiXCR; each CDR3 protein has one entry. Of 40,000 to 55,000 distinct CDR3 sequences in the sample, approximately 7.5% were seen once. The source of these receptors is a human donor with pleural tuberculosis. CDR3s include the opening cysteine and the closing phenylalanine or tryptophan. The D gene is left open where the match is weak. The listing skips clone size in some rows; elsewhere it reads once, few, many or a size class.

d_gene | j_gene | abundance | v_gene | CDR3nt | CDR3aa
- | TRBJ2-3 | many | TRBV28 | TGTGCCAGCAGTTCGTCGGGAGACCTACCCACAGATACGCAGTATTTT | CASSSSGDLPTDTQYF
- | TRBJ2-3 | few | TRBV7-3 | TGTGCCAGCAGCTTAAAGCGTGGCTCGACGAGCACAGATACGCAGTATTTT | CASSLKRGSTSTDTQYF
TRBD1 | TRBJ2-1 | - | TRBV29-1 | TGCAGCGCAGGGGGAGCCCACAATGAGCAGTTCTTC | CSAGGAHNEQFF
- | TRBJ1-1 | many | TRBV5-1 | TGCGCCAGCAGCTTTCAGAAACCCACTGAAGCTTTCTTT | CASSFQKPTEAFF
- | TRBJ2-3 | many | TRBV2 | TGTGCCAGCAGTGGAAGCACAGATACGCAGTATTTT | CASSGSTDTQYF
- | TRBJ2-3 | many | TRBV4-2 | TGTGCCAGCAGCCCCTTAGTGGGCACAGATACGCAGTATTTT | CASSPLVGTDTQYF
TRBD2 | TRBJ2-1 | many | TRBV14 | TGTGCCAGCAGCCGGACCGGGACTAGGGACAATGAGCAGTTCTTC | CASSRTGTRDNEQFF
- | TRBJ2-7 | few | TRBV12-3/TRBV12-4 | TGTGCCAGCAGCTCTCTTGGTGGCTACGAGCAGTACTTC | CASSSLGGYEQYF
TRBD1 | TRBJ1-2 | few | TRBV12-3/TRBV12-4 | TGTGCCAGCAGTTTTAACCCCGGGACAGGGCCTCGGCATGGCACCTTC | CASSFNPGTGPRHGTF
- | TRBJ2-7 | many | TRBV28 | TGTGCCAGCAGTACCCCCTCGACAGGGACTTACGAGCAGTACTTC | CASSTPSTGTYEQYF
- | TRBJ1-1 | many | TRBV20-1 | TGCAGTGCTATCCGGGGGGAGGGGGTAGGTACTGAAGCTTTCTTT | CSAIRGEGVGTEAFF
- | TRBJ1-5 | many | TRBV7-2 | TGTGCCAGCAGTCTTAGCCTGGAACCCCATCAGCCCCAGCATTTT | CASSLSLEPHQPQHF
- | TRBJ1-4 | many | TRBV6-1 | TGTGCCAGCAGTCTCGGGGGGTCTAATGAAAAACTGTTTTTT | CASSLGGSNEKLFF
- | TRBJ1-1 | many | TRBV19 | TGTGCCGGAAAAAATAGGTGGACTGAAGCTTTCTTT | CAGKNRWTEAFF
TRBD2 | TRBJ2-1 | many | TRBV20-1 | TGCAGTGCTAGAGATTTTAGGAGCGGGAGCAATGAGCAGTTCTTC | CSARDFRSGSNEQFF
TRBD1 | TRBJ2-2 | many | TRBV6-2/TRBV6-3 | TGTGCCAGCAGCCGGACAGGGGCCGGGGAGCTGTTTTTT | CASSRTGAGELFF
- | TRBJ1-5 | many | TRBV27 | TGTGCCAGCAACAAACTAGGAGGTGGTCAGCCCCAGCATTTT | CASNKLGGGQPQHF
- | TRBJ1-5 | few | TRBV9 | TGTGCCAGCAGCGCCGGGACGGGAAATCAGCCCCAGCATTTT | CASSAGTGNQPQHF
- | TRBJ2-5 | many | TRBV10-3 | TGTGCCATCCGGGCTAGCCTTATGGAGACCCAGTACTTC | CAIRASLMETQYF
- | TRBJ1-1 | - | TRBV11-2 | TGTGCCAGCAGTTACAGGCGCACTGAAGCTTTCTTT | CASSYRRTEAFF
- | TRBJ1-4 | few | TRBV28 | TGTGCCAGCAGTCCCGGACAGAAACTGTTTTTT | CASSPGQKLFF
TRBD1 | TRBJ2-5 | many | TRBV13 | TGTGCCAGCAGCCCAGGGACAGGCTTCCAAGAGACCCAGTACTTC | CASSPGTGFQETQYF
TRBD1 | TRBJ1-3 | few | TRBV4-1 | TGCGCCAGCAGCCAACGGGACAGGGAGGACACCATATATTTT | CASSQRDREDTIYF
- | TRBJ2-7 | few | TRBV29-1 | TGCAGCGTTTTATCGGGAGTACGCTACGAGCAGTACTTC | CSVLSGVRYEQYF
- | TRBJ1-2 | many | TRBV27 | TGTGCCAGCAGTTTTCGTTGGGAATATGGCTACACCTTC | CASSFRWEYGYTF
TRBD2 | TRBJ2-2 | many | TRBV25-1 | TGTGCCTTCAGCGGGGCCTCGCCCGGGGAGCTGTTTTTT | CAFSGASPGELFF
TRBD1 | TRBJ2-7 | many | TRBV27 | TGTGCCAGCAGACCGGACAGGACAGGGCTTGAGGAGCAGTACTTC | CASRPDRTGLEEQYF
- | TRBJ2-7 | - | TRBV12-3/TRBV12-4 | TGTGCCAGCAGTTTTGGGCCCTTAATATACGAGCAGTACTTC | CASSFGPLIYEQYF
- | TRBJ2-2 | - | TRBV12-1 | TGTGCCAGCAGTTTTGGCCCGGACGCGAACACCGGGGAGCTGTTTTTT | CASSFGPDANTGELFF
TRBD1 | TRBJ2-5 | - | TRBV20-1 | TGCAGTACTAGAGATCCGGGACAGCAAGAGACCCAATACTTC | CSTRDPGQQETQYF
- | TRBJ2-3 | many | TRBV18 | TGTGCCAGCTCACCACCGGCAGGTTCAGATACGCAGTATTTT | CASSPPAGSDTQYF
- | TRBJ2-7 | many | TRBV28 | TGTGCCAGCAGTTTAGGGCAATCCCACGAGCAGTACTTC | CASSLGQSHEQYF
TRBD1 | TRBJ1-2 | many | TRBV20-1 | TGCAGTGCTAGGGGCGCAGGGGGAGTTCGGTATGGCTACACCTTC | CSARGAGGVRYGYTF
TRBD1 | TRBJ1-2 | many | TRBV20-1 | TGCAGTGCTTATCAGGGGGCTGATGGCTACACCTTC | CSAYQGADGYTF
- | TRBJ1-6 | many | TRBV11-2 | TGTGCCAGCAGCTTAGAGTCTAGGAATTCACCCCTCCACTTT | CASSLESRNSPLHF
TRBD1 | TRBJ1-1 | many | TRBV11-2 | TGTGCCAGCAGCTGGCGCGAAGGGGACAGCACTGAAGCTTTCTTT | CASSWREGDSTEAFF
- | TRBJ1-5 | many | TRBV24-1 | TGTGCCACCAGTCGCGGTGGGCAGCCCCAGCATTTT | CATSRGGQPQHF
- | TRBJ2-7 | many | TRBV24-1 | TGTGCCACGTCCGCGGGTTCCTACGAGCAGTACTTC | CATSAGSYEQYF
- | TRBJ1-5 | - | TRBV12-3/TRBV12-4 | TGTGCCAGCAGTTTAAGGGGCCGACAGCCCCAGCATTTT | CASSLRGRQPQHF
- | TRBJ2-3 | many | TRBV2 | TGTGCCAGCAGTGACCTCGATACGCAGTATTTT | CASSDLDTQYF
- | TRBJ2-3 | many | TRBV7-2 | TGTGCCAGCAGCTTAGCGGGAGGAACAGATACGCAGTATTTT | CASSLAGGTDTQYF
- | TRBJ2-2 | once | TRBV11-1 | TGTGCCAGCAGCTTAGCGCTAGGAGGCCCGAACACCGGGGAGCTGTTTTTT | CASSLALGGPNTGELFF
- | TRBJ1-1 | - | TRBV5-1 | TGCGCCAGCAGCCCGACGACACCGAACACTGAAGCTTTCTTT | CASSPTTPNTEAFF
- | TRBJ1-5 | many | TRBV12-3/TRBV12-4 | TGTGCCAGCAGTTTTGGAGGGAATAGCAATCAGCCCCAGCATTTT | CASSFGGNSNQPQHF
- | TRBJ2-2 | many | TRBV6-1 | TGTGCCAGCAGGAACGGGGTCAGAACCGGGGAGCTGTTTTTT | CASRNGVRTGELFF
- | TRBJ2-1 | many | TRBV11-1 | TGTGCCAGCAGCTCTCAGGTGGGACTTGGGCTCTTC | CASSSQVGLGLF
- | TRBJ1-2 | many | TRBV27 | TGTCAAACCGGGAGCTGGAGGGGCTACACCTTC | CQTGSWRGYTF
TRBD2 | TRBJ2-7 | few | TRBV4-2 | TGTGCCAGCAGAGGCCCGGGACTAGCGGCGGCGGAGCAGTACTTC | CASRGPGLAAAEQYF
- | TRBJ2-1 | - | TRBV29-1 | TGCAGCGTTGAAGAGTTTGGGATCTACAATGAGCAGTTCTTC | CSVEEFGIYNEQFF
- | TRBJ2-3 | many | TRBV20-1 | TGCAGTGCTAGCGGCACAGATACGCAGTATTTT | CSASGTDTQYF
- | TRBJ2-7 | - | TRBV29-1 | TGCAGCGTTGTTGGCACCCCCTACGAGCAGTACTTC | CSVVGTPYEQYF
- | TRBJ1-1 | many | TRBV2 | TGTGCCAGTGGGAGGGCGGATGAAGCTTTCTTT | CASGRADEAFF
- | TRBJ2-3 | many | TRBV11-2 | TGTGCCAGCAGCTCCACTAGTGCGGATACGCAGTATTTT | CASSSTSADTQYF
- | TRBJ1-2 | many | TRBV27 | TGTGCCAGCAGTGGGCGGACAGCGTATGGCTACACCTTC | CASSGRTAYGYTF
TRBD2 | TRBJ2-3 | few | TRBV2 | TGTGCCAGCACGCTAGCGGGGCGCACAGATACGCAGTATTTT | CASTLAGRTDTQYF
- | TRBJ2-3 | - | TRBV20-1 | TGCAGTGCTAGGGAGGGGAGCACAGATACGCAGTATTTT | CSAREGSTDTQYF
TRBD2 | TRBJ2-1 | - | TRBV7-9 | TGTGCGCAGGGTAGCGGGCTCTTC | CAQGSGLF